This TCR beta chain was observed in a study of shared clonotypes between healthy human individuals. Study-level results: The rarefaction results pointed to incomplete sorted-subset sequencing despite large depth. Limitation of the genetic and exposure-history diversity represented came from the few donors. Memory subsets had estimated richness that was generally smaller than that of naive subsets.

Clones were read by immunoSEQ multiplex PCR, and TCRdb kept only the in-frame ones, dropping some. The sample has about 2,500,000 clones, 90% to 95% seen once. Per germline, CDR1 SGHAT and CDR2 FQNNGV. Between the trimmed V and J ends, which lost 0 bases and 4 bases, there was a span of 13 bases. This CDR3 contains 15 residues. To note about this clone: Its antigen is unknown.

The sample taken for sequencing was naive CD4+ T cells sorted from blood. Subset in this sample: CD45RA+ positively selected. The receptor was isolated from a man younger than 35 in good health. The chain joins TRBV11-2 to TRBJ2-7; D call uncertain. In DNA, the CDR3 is TGTGCCAGCAGCTTAGATAGTGGCACAGCGTACGAGCAGTACTTC. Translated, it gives CASSLDSGTAYEQYF.